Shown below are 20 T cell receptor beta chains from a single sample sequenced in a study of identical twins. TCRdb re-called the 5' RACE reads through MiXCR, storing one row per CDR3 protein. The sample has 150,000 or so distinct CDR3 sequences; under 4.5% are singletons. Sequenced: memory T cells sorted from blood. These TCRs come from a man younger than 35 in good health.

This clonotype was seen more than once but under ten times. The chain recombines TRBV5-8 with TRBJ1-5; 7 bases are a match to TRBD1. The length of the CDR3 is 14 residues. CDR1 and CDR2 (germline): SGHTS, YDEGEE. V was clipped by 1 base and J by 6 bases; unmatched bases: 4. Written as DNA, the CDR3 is TGTGCCAGCAGCTTGAGGACAGGCCCTCAGCCCCAGCATTTT. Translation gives CASSLRTGPQPQHF.

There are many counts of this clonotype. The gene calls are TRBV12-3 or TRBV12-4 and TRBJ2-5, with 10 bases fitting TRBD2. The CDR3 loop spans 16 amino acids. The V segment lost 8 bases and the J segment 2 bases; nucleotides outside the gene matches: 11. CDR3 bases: TGTGCCAGCGGGGGATATGGACTAGCGGATCAAGAGACCCAGTACTTC. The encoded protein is CASGGYGLADQETQYF.

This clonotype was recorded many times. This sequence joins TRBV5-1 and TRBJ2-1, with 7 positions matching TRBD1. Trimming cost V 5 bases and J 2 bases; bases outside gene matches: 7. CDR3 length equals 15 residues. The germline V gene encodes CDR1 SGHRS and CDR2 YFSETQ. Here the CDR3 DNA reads TGCGCCAGCAGGCCGGGACAGTCTACCTACAATGAGCAGTTCTTC. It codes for CASRPGQSTYNEQFF.

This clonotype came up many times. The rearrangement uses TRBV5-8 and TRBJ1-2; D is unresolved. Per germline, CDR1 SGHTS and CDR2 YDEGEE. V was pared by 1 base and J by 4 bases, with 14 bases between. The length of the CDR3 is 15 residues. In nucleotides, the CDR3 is TGTGCCAGCAGCTTGATAACGACCTTTACCTATGGCTACACCTTC. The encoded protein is CASSLITTFTYGYTF.

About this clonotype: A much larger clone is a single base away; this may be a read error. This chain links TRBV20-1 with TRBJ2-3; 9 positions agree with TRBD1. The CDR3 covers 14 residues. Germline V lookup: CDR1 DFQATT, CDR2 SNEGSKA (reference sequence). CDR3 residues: CSTRGTGSTDTQYF. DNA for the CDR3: TGCAGTACTAGGGGGACAGGGTCCACAGATACGCAGTATTTT.

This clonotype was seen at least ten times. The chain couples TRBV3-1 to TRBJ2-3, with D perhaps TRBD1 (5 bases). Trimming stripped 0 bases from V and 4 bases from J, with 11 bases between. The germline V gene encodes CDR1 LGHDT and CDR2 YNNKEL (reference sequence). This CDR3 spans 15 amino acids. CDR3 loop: CASSQDGRASDTQYF. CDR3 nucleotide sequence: TGTGCCAGCAGCCAAGATGGCAGGGCCTCAGATACGCAGTATTTT.

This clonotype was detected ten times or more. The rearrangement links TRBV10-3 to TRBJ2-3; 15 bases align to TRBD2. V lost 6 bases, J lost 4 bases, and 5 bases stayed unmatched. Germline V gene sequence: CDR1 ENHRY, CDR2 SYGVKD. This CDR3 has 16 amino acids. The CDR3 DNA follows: TGTGCCATCAGCCCCGGACTAGCGGGAGGGGCAGATACGCAGTATTTT. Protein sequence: CAISPGLAGGADTQYF.

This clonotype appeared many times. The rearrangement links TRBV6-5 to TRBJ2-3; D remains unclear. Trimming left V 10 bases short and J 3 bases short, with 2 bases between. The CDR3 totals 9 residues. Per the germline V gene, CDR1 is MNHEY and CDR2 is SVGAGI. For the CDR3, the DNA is TGTGCCACTACAGATACGCAGTATTTT. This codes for CATTDTQYF.

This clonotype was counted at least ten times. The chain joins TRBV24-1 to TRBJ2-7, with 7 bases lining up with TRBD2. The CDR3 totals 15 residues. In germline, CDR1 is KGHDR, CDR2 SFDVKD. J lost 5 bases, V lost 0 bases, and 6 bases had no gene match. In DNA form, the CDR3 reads TGTGCCACCAGTGATTTGGGGCGGGAGAAGGACGAGCAGTACGTC. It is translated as CATSDLGREKDEQYV.

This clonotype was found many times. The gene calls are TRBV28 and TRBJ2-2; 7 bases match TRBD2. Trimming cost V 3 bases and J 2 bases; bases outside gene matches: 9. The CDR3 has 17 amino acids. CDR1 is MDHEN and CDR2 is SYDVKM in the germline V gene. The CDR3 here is CASSFPASGINTGELFF. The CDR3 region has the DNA TGTGCCAGCAGTTTTCCCGCTAGCGGTATTAACACCGGGGAGCTGTTTTTT.

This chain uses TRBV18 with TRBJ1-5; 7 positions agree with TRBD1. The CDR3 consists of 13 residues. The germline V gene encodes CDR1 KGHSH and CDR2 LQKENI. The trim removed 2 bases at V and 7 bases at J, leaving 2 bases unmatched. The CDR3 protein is CASSPDRAQPQHF. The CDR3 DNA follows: TGTGCCAGCTCACCAGACAGGGCCCAGCCCCAGCATTTT.

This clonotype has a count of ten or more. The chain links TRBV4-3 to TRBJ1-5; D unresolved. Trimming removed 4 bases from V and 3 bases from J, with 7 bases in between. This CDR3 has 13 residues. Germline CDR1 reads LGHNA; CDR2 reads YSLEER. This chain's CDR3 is CASSPGPNQPQHF. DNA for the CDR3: TGCGCCAGCAGCCCCGGGCCCAATCAGCCCCAGCATTTT.

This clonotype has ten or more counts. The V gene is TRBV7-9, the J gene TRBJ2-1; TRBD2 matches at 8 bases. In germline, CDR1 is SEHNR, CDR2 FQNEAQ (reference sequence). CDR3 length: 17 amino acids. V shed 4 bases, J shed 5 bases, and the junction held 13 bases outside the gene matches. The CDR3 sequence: CASSSPGLVGGNNEQFF. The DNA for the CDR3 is TGTGCCAGCAGCTCACCGGGACTAGTTGGGGGAAACAATGAGCAGTTCTTC.

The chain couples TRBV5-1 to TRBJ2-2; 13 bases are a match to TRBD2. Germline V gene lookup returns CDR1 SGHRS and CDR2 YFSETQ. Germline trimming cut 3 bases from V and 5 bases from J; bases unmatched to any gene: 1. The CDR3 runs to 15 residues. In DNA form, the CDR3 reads TGCGCCAGCAGCTGGACTAGCGGGAGTACCGGGGAGCTGTTTTTT. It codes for CASSWTSGSTGELFF.

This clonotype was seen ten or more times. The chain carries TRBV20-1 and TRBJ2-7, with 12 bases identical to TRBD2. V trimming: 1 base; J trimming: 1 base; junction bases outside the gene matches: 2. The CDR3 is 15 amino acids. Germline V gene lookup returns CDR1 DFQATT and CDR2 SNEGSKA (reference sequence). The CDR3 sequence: CSARGTSGKSYEQYF. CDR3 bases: TGCAGTGCTAGAGGGACTAGCGGGAAGTCCTACGAGCAGTACTTC.

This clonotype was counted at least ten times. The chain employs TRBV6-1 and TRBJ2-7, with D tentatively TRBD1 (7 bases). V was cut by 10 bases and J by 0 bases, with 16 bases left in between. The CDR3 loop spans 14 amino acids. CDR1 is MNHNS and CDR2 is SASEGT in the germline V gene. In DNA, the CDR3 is TGTGCCACCCAGGGACAGCGGGCCTCCTACGAGCAGTACTTC. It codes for CATQGQRASYEQYF.

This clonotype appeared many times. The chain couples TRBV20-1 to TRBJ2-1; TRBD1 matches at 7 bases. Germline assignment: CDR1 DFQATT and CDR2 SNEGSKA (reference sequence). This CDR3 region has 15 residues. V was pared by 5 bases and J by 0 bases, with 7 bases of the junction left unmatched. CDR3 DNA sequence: TGCAGTGCTCGAGGGGGCCTGAGCTCCTACAATGAGCAGTTCTTC. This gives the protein CSARGGLSSYNEQFF.

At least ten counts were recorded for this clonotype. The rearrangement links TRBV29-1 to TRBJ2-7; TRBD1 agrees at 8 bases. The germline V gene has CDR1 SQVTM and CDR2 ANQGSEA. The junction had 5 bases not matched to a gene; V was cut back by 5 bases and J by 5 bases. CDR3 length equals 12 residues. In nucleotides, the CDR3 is TGCAGCGTTCAGGACAGGGTCCACGAGCAGTACTTC. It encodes CSVQDRVHEQYF.

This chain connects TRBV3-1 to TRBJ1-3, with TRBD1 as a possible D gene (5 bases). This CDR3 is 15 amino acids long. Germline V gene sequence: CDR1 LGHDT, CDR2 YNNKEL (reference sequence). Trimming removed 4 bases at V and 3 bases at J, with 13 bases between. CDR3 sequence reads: CASSPRAGDGNTIYF. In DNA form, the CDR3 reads TGTGCCAGCAGCCCCCGGGCGGGGGATGGAAACACCATATATTTT.

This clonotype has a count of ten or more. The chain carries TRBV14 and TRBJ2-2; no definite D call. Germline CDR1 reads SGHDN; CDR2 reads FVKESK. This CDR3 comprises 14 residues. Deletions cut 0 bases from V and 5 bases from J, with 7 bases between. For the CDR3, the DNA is TGTGCCAGCAGCCAAGATCTGGGGACCGGGGAGCTGTTTTTT. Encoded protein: CASSQDLGTGELFF.